This paragraph covers one TCR beta chain sequence. PCR employed 60 Vbeta and 13 Jbeta primers. TCRdb keeps only in-frame clones here, not all; method: immunoSEQ multiplex PCR. The table has fewer than 250,000 clones, about 85% seen once; the top ten hold roughly 1.5%. Trimming pared 5 bases from V and 4 bases from J, leaving 14 bases between. The CDR3 is 14 residues long. In germline, CDR1 is LNHDA, CDR2 SQIVND (reference sequence). This entry belongs to a study of cytomegalovirus exposure and HLA in healthy donors. The sequenced sample was PBMCs. The chain is built from TRBV19 and TRBJ1-1, with D tentatively TRBD1 (6 bases). The TCR sequence derives from a woman aged 50 to 60 in good health and CMV-seronegative. Here the CDR3 reads CASSFRGGATEAFF. In nucleotides, the CDR3 is TGTGCCAGTAGTTTCAGGGGAGGGGCCACTGAAGCTTTCTTT.